This is a list of T cell receptor beta chains from one sample in a study of regulatory T cells in long-lasting Graves disease. TCRdb reprocessed the multiplex PCR reads via MiXCR and lists one record per CDR3 protein. The sample lists approximately 400,000 distinct CDR3 sequences; around 24% were seen once. The specimen comprised peripheral blood mononuclear cells (PBMCs), sampled when the disease was refractory, from a patient treated with antithyroid drugs. These receptors were taken from a female donor with Graves disease. The CDR3 runs from the conserved cysteine through the conserved F or W. D genes are given only for firm matches. The size entry is marked missing in some rows and otherwise reads once, few, many or a size class.

-	many	TRBV28	TRBJ1-2	TGTGCCAGCAGGCTACTCAGAGAGGGGGATGGCTACACCTTC	CASRLLREGDGYTF
TRBD1	-	TRBV6-5	TRBJ1-2	TGTGCCAGCAGTAACTTAGACCGGGACAGGGTCGAGGGCTACACCTTC	CASSNLDRDRVEGYTF
-	-	TRBV7-2	TRBJ1-4	TGTGCCAGCTCGTGGGCCGGGGGTGAAAAACTGTTTTTT	CASSWAGGEKLFF
-	once	TRBV4-1	TRBJ2-5	TGCGCCAGCAGCCAGACGAACCGGGAGACCCAGTGCTTC	CASSQTNRETQCF
TRBD1	few	TRBV20-1	TRBJ2-7	TGCAGTGCTAGGACAGGGGCAGGTTACGAGCAGTACTTC	CSARTGAGYEQYF
-	-	TRBV5-1	TRBJ2-7	TGCGCCAGCCCCTCTTTAAACCGCTGGGAGCAGTACTTC	CASPSLNRWEQYF
TRBD1	many	TRBV20-1	TRBJ2-4	TGCAGTGCTTTGGGACAGGAAGGCAAAAACATTCAGTACTTC	CSALGQEGKNIQYF
-	few	TRBV25-1	TRBJ1-2	TGTGCCAGCAGTGACCGTCGACTTTCTAACTATGGCTACACCTTC	CASSDRRLSNYGYTF
-	few	TRBV30	TRBJ2-6	TGTGCCTGGAAAGGGGCTGGGGCCAACGTCCTGACTTTC	CAWKGAGANVLTF
-	-	TRBV5-1	TRBJ1-5	TGCGCCAGCAGCTTGGACAGCTTTAGCAATCAGCCCCAGCATTTT	CASSLDSFSNQPQHF
-	-	TRBV9	TRBJ2-7	TGTGCCAGCAGCGCCTCCGGCCGGGACTTTCGGTTCTACGAGCAGTACTTC	CASSASGRDFRFYEQYF
-	-	TRBV29-1	TRBJ1-1	TGCAGCGTTGGGGGGGGGATAGCTGGGGGAAGGTACGGTGAAGCTTTCTTT	CSVGGGIAGGRYGEAFF
-	few	TRBV24-1	TRBJ2-7	TGTGCCACCAGTGCTGGGTCGGGCGAGCAGTACTTC	CATSAGSGEQYF
TRBD2	-	TRBV6-2/TRBV6-3	TRBJ2-7	TGTGCCAGCAGTTCTATCCCGGGACTAGAAGACGTCGAGCAGTACTTC	CASSSIPGLEDVEQYF
-	once	TRBV3-1	TRBJ2-7	TGTGCCAGCAGCCAAGCTACAGTTACCTACAAGCAGTACTTC	CASSQATVTYKQYF
-	many	TRBV6-5	TRBJ1-2	TGTGCCAGCAGTTACTCGGACAGTCTGGGGTATGGCTACACCTTC	CASSYSDSLGYGYTF
-	many	TRBV20-1	TRBJ2-5	TGCAGTGCAGGCGAGGGACTGCAAGAGACCCAGTACTTC	CSAGEGLQETQYF
TRBD2	many	TRBV24-1	TRBJ2-1	TGTGCCACGGGGACTAGCGGGAAATATGAGCAGTTCTTC	CATGTSGKYEQFF
-	-	TRBV20-1	TRBJ1-5	TGCAGTGCTAGGACGACAGGAACCTATAGCAATCAGCCCCAGCATTTT	CSARTTGTYSNQPQHF
-	many	TRBV28	TRBJ1-4	TGTGCCAGCAGTTTCCCGGGAAGTGAAAAACTGTTTTTT	CASSFPGSEKLFF
-	many	TRBV12-3/TRBV12-4	TRBJ1-1	TGTGCCAGCAGTGCCAGGGTTACTGAAGCTTTCTTT	CASSARVTEAFF
TRBD2	-	TRBV27	TRBJ2-1	TGTGCCAGCAGTTTAAGGACTAGCTGGCAAATAGATGAGCAGTTCTTC	CASSLRTSWQIDEQFF
-	many	TRBV7-2	TRBJ2-2	TGTGCCAGCAGCTTTTATTGGAATAGCTTGGCCGGGGAGCTGTTTTTT	CASSFYWNSLAGELFF
TRBD1	many	TRBV6-2/TRBV6-3	TRBJ2-5	TGTGCCAGCAGTTATTTCGACAGGGAAGAGACCCAGTACTTC	CASSYFDREETQYF
TRBD1	many	TRBV6-1	TRBJ1-6	TGTGCCAGCAGACCGGGACAGGGAAATTCACCCCTCCACTTT	CASRPGQGNSPLHF
-	-	TRBV7-2	TRBJ1-2	TGTGCCAGCAGCTTGAAGACAAACTCGGATGGCTACACCTTC	CASSLKTNSDGYTF
TRBD1	many	TRBV2	TRBJ1-1	TGTGCCAGCATTTTGACAGGGGTGAACACTGAAGCTTTCTTT	CASILTGVNTEAFF
TRBD1	many	TRBV27	TRBJ1-4	TGTGCCAGCAGTCGCGCAGGGGGCAATAACGAAAAACTGTTTTTT	CASSRAGGNNEKLFF
-	-	TRBV5-1	TRBJ2-2	TGCGCCAGCACCAAGGGGCCTTTACGGGAGCTCGCCGGGGAGCTGTTTTTT	CASTKGPLRELAGELFF
TRBD1	-	TRBV5-6	TRBJ2-5	TGTGCCAGCAGTTATGGACAGGGCGCCGCAAACCAGTACTTC	CASSYGQGAANQYF
-	-	TRBV19	TRBJ1-5	TGTGCCAGTAGTATAGGGACCGATATCACCCTCAGCAATCAGCCCCAGCATTTT	CASSIGTDITLSNQPQHF